This T cell receptor beta chain was sequenced in a study of cytomegalovirus exposure and HLA in healthy donors. Whole-study results and caveats: V- and J-gene trimming in TCR beta was tied to a missense DCLRE1C variant by an analysis performed later. Reports indicate that TCR beta sequences accurately predicted the HLA-A and HLA-B alleles of most subjects.

Researchers ran the PCR with 60 Vbeta and 13 Jbeta primers. Authors' data handling: Among the unique TCR beta chains that a later analysis counted, about 85 million in all, about 11 million were shared. Repertoires were generated with immunoSEQ multiplex PCR, while TCRdb's copy carries only in-frame clones and drops some. The V and J calls and the clone size are those of that table, but D and trimming were determined from the DNA. The sample consists of about 120,000 clones, 70% to 85% of them appearing once. Germline CDR1 is MNHNS and CDR2 is SASEGT. The V and J ends lost 4 bases and 2 bases respectively, with 15 bases between them. The CDR3 spans 16 residues. Note on this clone: Its antigen is currently unknown.

This chain uses TRBV6-1 with TRBJ1-3, with D unclear. The sample consisted of PBMCs. This receptor was identified in a male donor in good health and CMV-seropositive. CDR3 nucleotides: TGTGCCAGCAGTGGAATTTCGGTTGGTCCTGGAAACACCATATATTTT. It specifies CASSGISVGPGNTIYF.